The clone carrying this T cell receptor (beta chain) has just a few counts. The data were produced by immunoSEQ multiplex PCR, yet TCRdb's version contains in-frame clones alone and is incomplete. The data contain over 200,000 clones, 88% of them singletons. This sample is part of a study of blood T cell repertoires in COVID-19. The V and J ends lost 0 bases and 11 bases respectively, with 10 bases between them. In germline, CDR1 is MNHEY, CDR2 SVGEGT. This CDR3 is 12 amino acids long. The clonotype was recovered from a woman between 40 and 50 years old who had recovered from COVID-19. The J gene is TRBJ1-1, the V gene TRBV6-2 or TRBV6-3; TRBD1 is a possible D gene (5 bases). The specimen sequenced was peripheral blood. CDR3 DNA: TGTGCCAGCAGTTACTCGGGGCGTCCGGCTTTCTTT. This codes for CASSYSGRPAFF.